This record looks at one TCR beta chain sequence and its context. What it recognizes is unknown. With 60 Vbeta and 13 Jbeta primers, the PCR was carried out. Clones were read by immunoSEQ multiplex PCR, and TCRdb kept only the in-frame ones, dropping some. The data show roughly 40,000 clones, roughly half seen once. This specimen comes from a study of cytomegalovirus exposure and HLA in healthy donors. General study results and limits: As a later analysis showed, a missense DCLRE1C variant was linked to trimming of TCR beta V- and J-genes.

Sequences were obtained from PBMCs. The TCR comes from a human donor in good health.

The CDR3 protein is CASSLAGGNQPQHF. The CDR3, as DNA: TGTGCCAGCAGCCTTGCAGGGGGCAATCAGCCCCAGCATTTT. The V gene is TRBV7-9, the J gene TRBJ1-5; maybe TRBD1 (6 bases). The germline V gene has CDR1 SEHNR and CDR2 FQNEAQ (reference sequence). The CDR3 sequence is 14 residues long. The V and J ends lost 5 bases and 2 bases respectively, with 10 bases between them.